The sequence of this T cell receptor beta chain was determined in a study of T cells after yellow fever vaccination. A few counts support this clonotype. Via MiXCR, TCRdb re-called the 5' RACE reads, giving one row per CDR3 protein. The top ten clones hold more than 20% of a sample with about 300,000 distinct CDR3 sequences, approximately 4% of them seen once. The CDR3 spans 14 residues. The V gene end was trimmed by 4 bases and the J gene end by 9 bases; junction bases not matched to a gene: 9. CDR1 SGHNT and CDR2 YYREEE come from the germline V gene (reference sequence). The receptor's source is a man younger than 35 who received the YFV17D yellow fever vaccine. Sequencing used PBMCs, obtained 5 days after the yellow fever booster vaccination. This sequence joins TRBV5-4 and TRBJ2-1; 8 bases agree with TRBD2. The chain's CDR3 is CASSAREGSTEQFF. In DNA form, the CDR3 reads TGTGCCAGCAGCGCACGGGAGGGAAGCACTGAGCAGTTCTTC.